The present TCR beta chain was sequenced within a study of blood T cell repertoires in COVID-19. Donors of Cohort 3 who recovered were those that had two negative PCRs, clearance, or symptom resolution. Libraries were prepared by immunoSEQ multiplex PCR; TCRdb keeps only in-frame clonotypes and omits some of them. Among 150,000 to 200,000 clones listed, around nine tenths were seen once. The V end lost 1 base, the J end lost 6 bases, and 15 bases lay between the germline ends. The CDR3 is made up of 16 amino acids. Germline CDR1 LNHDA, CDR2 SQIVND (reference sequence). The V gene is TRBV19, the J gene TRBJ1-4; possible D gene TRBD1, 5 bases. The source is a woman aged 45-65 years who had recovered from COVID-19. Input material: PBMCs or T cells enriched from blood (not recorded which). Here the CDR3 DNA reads TGTGCCAGTAGTATAGTTCATATCGGGGGAGATGAAAAACTGTTTTTT. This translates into CASSIVHIGGDEKLFF.